This T cell receptor (beta chain) was identified in a study of radiotherapy plus CTLA-4 blockade in lung cancer listed by TCRdb under 2018. Study-wide context: Objective responses were observed in roughly a sixth of enrolled patients, and disease control was achieved in 31%. What the authors observed across the whole study: After treatment with radiotherapy and ipilimumab, TCR clones that originated in tumors expanded in peripheral blood. The strongest predictors of response were reported to be early dynamic shifts in blood T cell clones along with a rise in serum interferon-beta following radiation.

Trimming leaves V shorter by 5 bases and J shorter by 5 bases, with the junction holding 5 bases beyond the gene matches. There are 15 amino acids in the CDR3, from cysteine to phenylalanine inclusive. CDR3 DNA only is kept here, 45 bases in frame from base 1. For CDR1 and CDR2, the germline V gene lists SGHTS and YDEGEE. The study evaluated CTLA-4 blockade (ipilimumab) given together with focal radiation therapy in patients who had chemo-refractory metastatic non-small-cell lung cancer. The library was generated by the immunoSEQ multiplex PCR assay. TCRdb carries this immuneACCESS record with in-frame sequences only. Its versions omit some clonotypes, under half of them owing to an unresolved V gene in the studies checked, with the rest unexplained. For this sample the table gives 50,000 to 65,000 clones, of which 65% to 80% were detected only once. Together, the top ten hold about 2.2% of the sample.

With regard to this clone: This receptor's antigen is unknown. No base qualities exist here, and no much larger clone lies one base off it.

Here the sequenced sample was peripheral blood, taken from a patient treated with radiotherapy plus ipilimumab. Rearrangement joined TRBV5-8 to TRBJ1-6, with 9 bases aligning to TRBD1. This TCR was sampled from a human donor with non-small cell lung cancer whose response to radiotherapy plus ipilimumab could not be evaluated. The CDR3 protein is CASSNRGRNNSPLHF. The bases are TGTGCCAGCAGTAACAGGGGGCGCAATAATTCACCCCTCCACTTT.